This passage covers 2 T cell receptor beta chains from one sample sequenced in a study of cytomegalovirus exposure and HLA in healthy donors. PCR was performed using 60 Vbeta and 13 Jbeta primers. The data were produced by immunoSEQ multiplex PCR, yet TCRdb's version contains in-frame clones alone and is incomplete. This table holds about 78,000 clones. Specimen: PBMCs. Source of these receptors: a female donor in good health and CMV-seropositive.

The CDR3 DNA is TGCGCCAGCAGGTTCGGGACAGGGACAGTTGAGCAGTTCTTC. Protein: CASRFGTGTVEQFF. The J gene is TRBJ2-1, the V gene TRBV23-1; 9 nucleotides align to TRBD1. TRBV23-1 qualifies as an ORF whose function is uncertain. Trimming cost V 6 bases and J 9 bases; bases outside gene matches: 9. CDR3 length equals 14 residues.

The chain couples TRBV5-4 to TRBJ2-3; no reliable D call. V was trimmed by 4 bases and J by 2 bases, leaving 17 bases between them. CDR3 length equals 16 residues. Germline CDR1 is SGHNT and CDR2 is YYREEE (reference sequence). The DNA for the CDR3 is TGTGCCAGCAGCCCATCGCGGAATCTTCCCACAGATACGCAGTATTTT. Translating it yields CASSPSRNLPTDTQYF.